This TCR beta chain appears in the sequencing data of a study of T cell responses to AZD1222 COVID-19 vaccine. Turning to the study itself: Recipients boosted at about 4 weeks or about 12 weeks are pooled. The study's findings and limits: At study baseline, merely roughly 6 AZD1222 recipients were seropositive. Mostly white British, mostly female donors; authors suggested clonal diversity may be underestimated. Spike-specific TCR repertoires showed rising breadth and depth after two AZD1222 doses.

As concerns this clone: Antigen: not known.

Germline CDR1 is SGHVS and CDR2 is FQNEAQ. The V and J ends lost 0 bases and 8 bases respectively, with 13 bases between them. The CDR3 length is 14 residues. The data were produced by immunoSEQ multiplex PCR, yet TCRdb's version contains in-frame clones alone and is incomplete. Counted here are about 130,000 clones, 70% to 90% occurring once; the ten biggest clones make up 12%. The starting material was peripheral blood, obtained on day 0 of AZD1222 vaccination. The TCR comes from an adult in good health. The gene calls are TRBV7-8 and TRBJ1-2; weak D call: TRBD1 (5 bases). CDR3 bases: TGTGCCAGCAGCTTAGCCTCAGGGCGAAAAGGCTACACCTTC. Its protein product is CASSLASGRKGYTF. Variable domain in full (rest from reference TRBV7-8 and TRBJ1-2): GAGVSQSPRYKVAKRGQDVALRCDPISGHVSLFWYQQALGQGPEFLTYFQNEAQLDKSGLPSDRFFAERPEGSVSTLKIQRTQQEDSAVYLCASSLASGRKGYTFGSGTRLTVV.